The clone carrying this T cell receptor beta chain was counted only a few times. Its cognate antigen is unknown. PCR amplification relied on 60 Vbeta primers (plus 13 Jbeta primers). Assay: immunoSEQ multiplex PCR; the TCRdb copy retains only in-frame clones and omits some. The sample consists of tens of thousands of clones, 70% to 85% of them appearing once. The CDR3 has 15 amino acids. Per germline, CDR1 SQVTM and CDR2 ANQGSEA. The ends lost 4 bases at V and 5 bases at J; junction bases unmatched: 7. The sample is drawn from a study of cytomegalovirus exposure and HLA in healthy donors. Overall study findings and caveats: For TCR beta chains, V- and J-gene trimming was later linked to a missense DCLRE1C variant.

Source material: PBMCs. This receptor was identified in a woman in her fifties or sixties in good health and CMV-seropositive. The chain joins TRBV29-1 to TRBJ2-2, with 10 bases matching TRBD2. CDR3 amino acids: CSVVSGRRGTGELFF. The CDR3 DNA reads TGCAGCGTTGTTAGCGGGAGGAGGGGGACCGGGGAGCTGTTTTTT.